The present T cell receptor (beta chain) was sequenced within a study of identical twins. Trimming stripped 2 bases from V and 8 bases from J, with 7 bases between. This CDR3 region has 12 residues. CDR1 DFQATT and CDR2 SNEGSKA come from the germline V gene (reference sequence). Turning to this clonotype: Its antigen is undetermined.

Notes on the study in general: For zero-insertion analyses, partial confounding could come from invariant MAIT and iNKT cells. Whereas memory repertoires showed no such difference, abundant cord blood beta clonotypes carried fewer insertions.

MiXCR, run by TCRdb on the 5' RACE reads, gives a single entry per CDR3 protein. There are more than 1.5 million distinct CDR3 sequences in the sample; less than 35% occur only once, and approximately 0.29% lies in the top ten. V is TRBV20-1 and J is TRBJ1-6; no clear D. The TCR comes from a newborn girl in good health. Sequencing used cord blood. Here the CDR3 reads CSARFKDSPLHF. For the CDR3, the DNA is TGCAGTGCTAGATTCAAGGATTCACCCCTCCACTTT.